This TCR beta chain stems from a study of T cell responses to AZD1222 COVID-19 vaccine. The overall study: Pooled together were second doses at about 4 or about 12 weeks.

Details on this clone: What it recognizes is unknown.

Repertoires were generated with immunoSEQ multiplex PCR, while TCRdb's copy carries only in-frame clones and drops some. The sample includes 97,000 or so clones, about 85% of them seen just once. The CDR3 extends over 14 amino acids. The V segment lost 4 bases and the J segment 2 bases; nucleotides outside the gene matches: 2. Germline CDR1 reads SGHRS; CDR2 reads YFSETQ. Findings and caveats of the study: The CD4 TCRs associated with vaccination extended across spike and predominated at 160-218 and 743-854. Baseline seropositives among AZD1222 recipients totaled only six. Targeting of unmutated variant regions was reportedly seen in nearly half of spike-specific TCRs.

The chain uses TRBV5-1 and TRBJ2-1; 8 bases are a match to TRBD1. The receptor was derived from an adult in good health. Sequences were derived from peripheral blood, sampled on day 0 of AZD1222 vaccination. CDR3 nucleotide sequence: TGCGCCAGCAGCCCGGACAGGGCCTACAATGAGCAGTTCTTC. Its protein product is CASSPDRAYNEQFF.